These 20 T cell receptor beta chains came from one sample sequenced in a study of tissue T cells after allogeneic stem cell transplantation. Profiling relied on immunoSEQ multiplex PCR, and the TCRdb table lists in-frame clones only, not all of them. The repertoire holds more than 2,500 clones, with roughly 44% as singletons. Stated time point: mouse harvest day 14 after allogeneic transplant. The graft held 10^6 splenic CD5+ T cells and 10^7 T-cell-depleted bone marrow cells. The sequenced material came from lymph node tissue. The receptor set was obtained from a female BALB/c mouse given C57BL/6 T cells with graft-versus-host disease after an allogeneic hematopoietic cell transplant.

Note on this clone: These gene names are mouse names. The read ends 1 residue before the CDR3 terminus; that terminus is restored from the germline J gene. J is TRBJ1-3 and V is TRBV26; D is uncertain. Trimming took 4 bases from V and 0 from J, leaving 7 bases between them. The CDR3 has 14 amino acids. Looked up from germline, CDR1 is KGHPV and CDR2 is FQNQEV (reference sequence). The CDR3 loop reads CASSHGNSGNTLYF. The part of the CDR3 DNA that was read is TGTGCCAGCAGTCACGGGAATTCTGGAAATACGCTCTAT.

A remark on this clone: Any gene name here is a mouse gene name. The observed sequence ends 1 residue before the CDR3 terminus, with the missing tail filled in from the germline J gene. This sequence joins TRBV12-1 and TRBJ2-5; TRBD1 matches 8 bases. The CDR3 is 13 residues long. J was trimmed by 5 bases and V by 4 bases; bases with no gene match: 4. Germline V gives CDR1 SGHSN, CDR2 HYEKVE. CDR3 loop: CASSSGGRDTQYF. Incomplete CDR3 DNA: TGTGCCAGCTCCTCAGGGGGCCGAGACACCCAGTAC.

This clone is a singleton in its sample. Mouse germline and gene names are used. The CDR3 goes on 1 residue after the read ends, and that part is filled in from the germline J gene. V is TRBV13-1 and J is TRBJ2-3; the D gene is possibly TRBD1 (5 bases). Germline V lookup: CDR1 NSHNY, CDR2 SYGAGN. V was pared by 0 bases and J by 3 bases, with 8 bases between. CDR3 size: 14 residues. The CDR3 protein is CASSDAGQAETLYF. The sequenced part of the CDR3 DNA is TGTGCCAGCAGTGATGCAGGGCAGGCAGAAACGCTGTAT.

To note about this clone: Gene names and germline refer to mouse. The read gets to within 1 residue of the CDR3 end, and the germline J gene fills in the rest. The rearrangement uses TRBV31 and TRBJ2-2, with unresolved D. Trimming took off 0 bases at V and 3 bases at J, with 8 bases between the two ends. Germline V gene data show CDR1 as GKSSPN and CDR2 as SITVG. The CDR3 sequence is 14 residues long. Incomplete CDR3 DNA: TGTGCCTGGAGTCTAGGGCTGGACACCGGGCAGCTCTAC. It specifies CAWSLGLDTGQLY. The whole CDR3 protein is CAWSLGLDTGQLYF.

This clone has only a few counts. Mouse germline and gene names are used. The read comes to an end 1 residue before the CDR3 does, leaving the germline J gene to fill in the end. The chain joins TRBV26 to TRBJ2-7; TRBD2 matches at 9 bases. V trimming: 3 bases; J trimming: 4 bases; junction bases outside the gene matches: 1. From germline, CDR1 is KGHPV and CDR2 FQNQEV (reference sequence). The CDR3 is 13 residues long. The sequenced part of the CDR3 DNA is TGTGCCAGCAGTCTCACTGGGGGGTATGAACAGTAC. Translation: CASSLTGGYEQY. The full CDR3 is CASSLTGGYEQYF.

A remark on this clone: Mouse gene names and germline throughout. Read data end 1 residue before the CDR3 end; the end is taken from the germline J gene. The chain recombines TRBV24 with TRBJ2-7; TRBD2 agrees at 9 bases. Germline values: CDR1 KGHTA, CDR2 FRNEEI. V trimming: 3 bases; J trimming: 4 bases; junction bases outside the gene matches: 1. This CDR3 has 13 residues. The DNA read from the CDR3 is TGTGCCAGCAGTCTCTGGGGGGGTTATGAACAGTAC. Translating it yields CASSLWGGYEQY. The full CDR3 protein reads CASSLWGGYEQYF.

Note on this clone: Gene names and germline match the mouse. The read terminates 1 residue ahead of where the CDR3 ends, so the germline J gene completes it. V and J are TRBV15 and TRBJ2-1; weak D call: TRBD2 (7 bases). V lost 3 bases and J 5 bases, leaving 14 bases between the germline ends. CDR3 length: 15 residues. Per germline, CDR1 SGHND and CDR2 FRSKSL. CDR3 protein: CASSFWGAGDAEQFF. CDR3 bases read: TGTGCCAGCAGTTTTTGGGGGGCGGGAGATGCTGAGCAGTTC. Variable domain in full (rest from reference TRBV15 and TRBJ2-1): DAGVTQTPRHEVAEKGQTIILKCEPVSGHNDLFWYRQTKIQGLELLSYFRSKSLMEDGGAFKDRFKAEMLNSSFSTLKIQPTEPKDSAVYLCASSFWGAGDAEQFFGPGTRLTVL.

This clone was seen a single time. All gene names here are mouse names. The read terminates 1 residue ahead of where the CDR3 ends, so the germline J gene completes it. The V gene is TRBV12-2, the J gene TRBJ2-2, with TRBD2 as a possible D gene (5 bases). Germline CDR1 is SGHLS and CDR2 is HYDKME. This CDR3 region has 13 residues. The V end lost 2 bases, the J end lost 5 bases, and 8 bases lay between the germline ends. The part of the CDR3 DNA that was read is TGTGCCAGCTCTCGGACTTCTACCGGGCAGCTCTAC. Residues: CASSRTSTGQLY. The whole CDR3 sequence is CASSRTSTGQLYF.

Turning to this clone: Mouse germline and gene names are used. Read coverage stops 1 residue before the CDR3 terminus; the germline J gene supplies the remainder. The genes are TRBV15 and TRBJ2-1; the D gene could be TRBD1 or TRBD2 (5 bases each). The ends were cut back, 0 bases at V and 1 base at J, with 7 bases in the middle. CDR1 SGHND and CDR2 FRSKSL come from the germline V gene. The CDR3 loop spans 15 amino acids. The CDR3 is CASSLARGNYAEQFF. The part of the CDR3 DNA that was read is TGTGCCAGCAGTTTAGCGCGGGGCAACTATGCTGAGCAGTTC.

This clone is medium-sized within its sample. The gene symbols are mouse symbols. Read sequence stops 1 residue before the CDR3 end, and the germline J gene provides the missing end. The chain uses TRBV12-1 and TRBJ1-4; no clear D gene. V was trimmed by 4 bases and J by 0 bases, leaving 5 bases between them. This CDR3 is 13 amino acids long. Per germline, CDR1 SGHSN and CDR2 HYEKVE. CDR3 in amino acids: CASSRFSNERLFF. The part of the CDR3 DNA that was read is TGTGCCAGCTCGAGGTTTTCCAACGAAAGATTATTT.

As concerns this clone: Mouse gene names apply. The DNA ends 1 residue before the CDR3 does, and the rest of the CDR3 is filled in from the germline J gene. This rearrangement joins TRBV5 to TRBJ1-4; weak D call: TRBD1 (6 bases). CDR1 and CDR2 from the germline V gene are LGHNA and YNLKQL (reference sequence). V was clipped by 4 bases and J by 0 bases, with 9 bases between them. CDR3 size: 15 residues. The chain's CDR3 is CASSPRTVSNERLFF. The sequenced CDR3 bases are TGTGCCAGCAGCCCCCGGACAGTTTCCAACGAAAGATTATTT.

Comments on this clone: Gene labels here are mouse ones. The sequenced CDR3 bases are TGTGCCAGCTTGACTGGGGCCTTTTCCTATGAACAGTAC. This sequence encodes CASLTGAFSYEQY. The whole CDR3 sequence is CASLTGAFSYEQYF. The chain recombines TRBV12-2 with TRBJ2-7, with 8 bases matching TRBD2. The read ends 1 residue shy of where the CDR3 ends; the end is completed using the germline J gene. Germline V CDR1 and CDR2: SGHLS, HYDKME. With 5 bases clipped from V and 1 base from J, the junction kept 6 bases outside the gene matches. CDR3 length equals 14 residues.

In this sample, this clone turned up a few times. The germline and genes are mouse ones. The read gets to within 1 residue of the CDR3 end, and the germline J gene fills in the rest. This chain joins TRBV4 and TRBJ2-5, with 9 bases aligning to TRBD2. V gave up 5 bases and J gave up 2 bases; unmatched junction bases: 8. Germline CDR1 is LGHDT and CDR2 is YNNKQL (reference sequence). The CDR3 has 16 residues. The CDR3 is CASSPSGGAPQDTQYF. The part of the CDR3 DNA that was read is TGTGCCAGCAGCCCCAGTGGGGGGGCGCCCCAAGACACCCAGTAC.

Details on this clone: Genes and germline are mouse. The read is 1 residue too short to cover the CDR3 end, so that end is filled in from the germline J gene. The V gene is TRBV24, the J gene TRBJ2-7; no reliable D call. The length of the CDR3 is 11 residues. The germline gives CDR1 KGHTA, CDR2 FRNEEI. CDR3 bases read: TGTGCAGCAGCTGTCGGGTATGAACAGTAC. Translated: CAAAVGYEQY. The full CDR3 reads CAAAVGYEQYF.

This clone was recorded only once. The gene names here belong to mouse. The sequenced fragment ends 1 residue before the CDR3 boundary, so the rest is inferred from the germline J gene. The chain has TRBV13-3 and TRBJ2-5; 11 bases are shared with TRBD2. J was trimmed by 3 bases and V by 3 bases; bases with no gene match: 3. CDR1 and CDR2 (germline): NNHDY, SYVADS. The CDR3 runs 15 residues. The CDR3 sequence is CASSAGTGGQDTQYF. The CDR3 bases that were read are TGTGCCAGCAGTGCCGGGACTGGGGGTCAAGACACCCAGTAC.

This clone came up a few times. Genes and germline come from the mouse. The CDR3 end is not reached by the read, which stops 1 residue before it; the germline J gene fills it in. The chain uses TRBV26 and TRBJ1-2; D gene ambiguous. The germline gives CDR1 KGHPV, CDR2 FQNQEV (reference sequence). Trimming took off 1 base at V and 0 bases at J, with 6 bases between the two ends. The CDR3 is made up of 14 amino acids. Partial CDR3 DNA: TGTGCCAGCAGTCTGTACAGCGCAAACTCCGACTACACC. It encodes CASSLYSANSDYT. The full CDR3 is CASSLYSANSDYTF.

Of note for this clone: Gene names and germline match the mouse. The read ends 1 residue shy of where the CDR3 ends; the end is completed using the germline J gene. The J gene is TRBJ2-4, the V gene TRBV26; D unclear. The length of the CDR3 is 11 residues. CDR1 and CDR2 from the germline V gene are KGHPV and FQNQEV (reference sequence). The ends were cut back, 3 bases at V and 2 bases at J, with 0 bases in the middle. The CDR3 spells CASSLQNTLYF. The sequenced CDR3 bases are TGTGCCAGCAGTCTTCAAAACACCTTGTAC. Using reference TRBV26 and TRBJ2-4 for the parts outside the CDR3, the full variable domain is NSKVIQTPRYLVKGQGQKAKMRCIPEKGHPVVFWYQQNKNNEFKFLINFQNQEVLQQIDMTEKRFSAECPSNSPCSLEIQSSEAGDSALYLCASSLQNTLYFGAGTRLSVL.

Worth noting for this clone: Gene labels here are mouse ones. The CDR3 end falls 1 residue outside the read, so it is completed with the germline J gene. The J gene is TRBJ1-3, the V gene TRBV16; D not certain. The CDR3 contains 15 residues. The V end was cut by 0 bases, the J end by 0 bases, with 6 bases between. Germline-derived CDR1 and CDR2 are SGHSA and FRNQAP. The covered CDR3 bases are TGTGCAAGCAGCTTAGAGTTCAGTTCTGGAAATACGCTCTAT. This translates into CASSLEFSSGNTLY. From start to end, the CDR3 is CASSLEFSSGNTLYF. The whole variable domain, filled in from reference TRBV16 and TRBJ1-3, reads NAGVIQTPRHKVTGKGQEATLWCEPISGHSAVFWYRQTIVQGLEFLTYFRNQAPIDDSGMPKERFSAQMPNQSHSTLKIQSTQPQDSAVYLCASSLEFSSGNTLYFGEGSRLIVV.

Comments on this clone: All gene names here are mouse names. The CDR3 DNA, read in part, is TGTGCCAGCAGTCGGAGGACAACCAACGAAAGATTATTT. Translated: CASSRRTTNERLF. The full-length CDR3 reads as CASSRRTTNERLFF. The chain is built from TRBV26 and TRBJ1-4; possible D gene TRBD1, 5 bases. From the germline J gene comes the end of the CDR3, since the read stops 1 residue before it. The germline V gene has CDR1 KGHPV and CDR2 FQNQEV (reference sequence). The length of the CDR3 is 14 residues. Deletions cut 4 bases from V and 3 bases from J, with 9 bases between.

A remark on this clone: Mouse germline and gene names are used. From the germline J gene comes the end of the CDR3, since the read stops 1 residue before it. The chain recombines TRBV31 with TRBJ2-3; 9 nucleotides align to TRBD2. The germline CDR1 and CDR2 sequences are GKSSPN and SITVG. J was trimmed by 0 bases and V by 5 bases; bases with no gene match: 6. The CDR3 runs to 15 residues. The CDR3 bases that were read are TGTGCCTGGGGGGGACTGGGCAATAGTGCAGAAACGCTGTAT. Protein: CAWGGLGNSAETLY. The entire CDR3 reads CAWGGLGNSAETLYF.